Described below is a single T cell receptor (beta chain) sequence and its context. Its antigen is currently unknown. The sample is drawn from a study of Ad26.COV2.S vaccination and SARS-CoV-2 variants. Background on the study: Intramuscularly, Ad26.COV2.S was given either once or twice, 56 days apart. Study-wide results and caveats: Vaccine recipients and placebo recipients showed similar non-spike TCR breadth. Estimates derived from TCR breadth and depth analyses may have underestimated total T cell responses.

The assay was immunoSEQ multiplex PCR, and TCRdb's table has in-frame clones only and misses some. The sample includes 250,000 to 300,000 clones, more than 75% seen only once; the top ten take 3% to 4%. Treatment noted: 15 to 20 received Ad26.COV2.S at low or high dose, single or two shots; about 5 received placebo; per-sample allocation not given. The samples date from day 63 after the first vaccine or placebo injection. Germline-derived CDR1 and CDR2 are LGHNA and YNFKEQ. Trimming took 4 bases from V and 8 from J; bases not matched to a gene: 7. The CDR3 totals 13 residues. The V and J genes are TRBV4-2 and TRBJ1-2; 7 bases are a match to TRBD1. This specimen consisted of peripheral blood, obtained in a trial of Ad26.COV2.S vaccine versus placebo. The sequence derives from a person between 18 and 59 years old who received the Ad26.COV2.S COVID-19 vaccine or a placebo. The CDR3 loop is CASSPRQGEGYTF. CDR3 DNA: TGTGCCAGCAGCCCCCGACAGGGTGAGGGCTACACCTTC.